This T cell receptor (beta chain) was captured in a study of T cell responses to AZD1222 COVID-19 vaccine. Trimming took off 6 bases at V and 3 bases at J, with 12 bases between the two ends. The CDR3 sequence is 14 residues long. Germline-derived CDR1 and CDR2 are LGHNA and YSLEER. The data were produced by immunoSEQ multiplex PCR, yet TCRdb's version contains in-frame clones alone and is incomplete. The sample shows about 150,000 clones, 90% to 95% of them seen only once. The J gene is TRBJ1-3, the V gene TRBV4-3; D is possibly TRBD1 (6 bases). The receptor was isolated from an adult in good health. The specimen was peripheral blood, collected on day 0 of AZD1222 vaccination. The CDR3 region has the DNA TGCGCCAGCAGTTCAAAACAGGGTGGAAACACCATATATTTT. This encodes CASSSKQGGNTIYF.